The rows below give T cell receptor beta chains drawn from one sample of a study of identical twins. TCRdb recomputed calls from the 5' RACE reads with MiXCR, one row per CDR3 protein. In the table there are roughly 230,000 distinct CDR3 sequences, about 9% of which are singletons. This sample was also put to use in a study of yellow fever vaccine responses in identical twins.

Sequencing was performed on CD8+ T cells sorted from blood. The receptors shown here come from a woman in her late teens or twenties in good health. Each CDR3 is given without its conserved first and last residue. The order of the fields is J gene, V gene, clone size, CDR3 protein. Size is stated for part of the rows, as once, few or many counts, or as a class when the clone is expanded.

J gene: TRBJ2-2; V gene: TRBV24-1; clone size: few; CDR3 protein: ATSDSYRAGTGELF
J gene: TRBJ2-7; V gene: TRBV29-1; clone size: few; CDR3 protein: SVEESGIRGNYYEQY
J gene: TRBJ2-3; V gene: TRBV4-1; clone size: many; CDR3 protein: ASSPNEQPVADTQY
J gene: TRBJ2-7; V gene: TRBV7-9; clone size: many; CDR3 protein: ASSADIYEQY
J gene: TRBJ2-7; V gene: TRBV27; clone size: few; CDR3 protein: ASSSPGRALGEQY
J gene: TRBJ1-1; V gene: TRBV9; clone size: few; CDR3 protein: ASSVELQGGTEAF
J gene: TRBJ2-3; V gene: TRBV30; clone size: few; CDR3 protein: AWSEWTSGNSYTQY
J gene: TRBJ1-2; V gene: TRBV29-1; clone size: -; CDR3 protein: SVEGWTGAGYGYT
J gene: TRBJ2-7; V gene: TRBV2; clone size: -; CDR3 protein: ASSETRDRVSYEQY
J gene: TRBJ2-3; V gene: TRBV5-1; clone size: few; CDR3 protein: ASSGRLGPTDTQY
J gene: TRBJ2-1; V gene: TRBV19; clone size: once; CDR3 protein: ASRGTSSYNEQF
J gene: TRBJ2-1; V gene: TRBV5-1; clone size: -; CDR3 protein: ASSFGTSGANNEQF
J gene: TRBJ1-5; V gene: TRBV25-1; clone size: -; CDR3 protein: ASSGSSNQPQH
J gene: TRBJ1-5; V gene: TRBV27; clone size: few; CDR3 protein: ASSLGVAQPQH
J gene: TRBJ2-3; V gene: TRBV7-9; clone size: -; CDR3 protein: ASSFLWGDTQY
J gene: TRBJ2-1; V gene: TRBV7-7; clone size: few; CDR3 protein: ASSLGGLAPANEQF
J gene: TRBJ2-1; V gene: TRBV25-1; clone size: many; CDR3 protein: ASRPVWEGLDEQF
J gene: TRBJ2-7; V gene: TRBV20-1; clone size: few; CDR3 protein: SASETSTFEQY
J gene: TRBJ2-1; V gene: TRBV15; clone size: many; CDR3 protein: ATSGRTSGVNEQF
J gene: TRBJ2-1; V gene: TRBV5-1; clone size: few; CDR3 protein: ASSYASGRAGEQF
J gene: TRBJ2-7; V gene: TRBV7-9; clone size: few; CDR3 protein: ATSIAYEQY
J gene: TRBJ1-1; V gene: TRBV6-2/TRBV6-3; clone size: many; CDR3 protein: ASHGQGAEAF
J gene: -; V gene: TRBV5-1; clone size: -; CDR3 protein: ASSLTGGFSYNKQY
J gene: TRBJ2-7; V gene: TRBV4-3; clone size: -; CDR3 protein: ASSDPVLGEQY
J gene: TRBJ2-1; V gene: TRBV12-5; clone size: -; CDR3 protein: ASGLVGCYNEQF
J gene: TRBJ2-5; V gene: TRBV29-1; clone size: many; CDR3 protein: SVESELVGETQY
J gene: TRBJ2-7; V gene: TRBV4-3; clone size: many; CDR3 protein: ASSQELGDSYEQY
J gene: TRBJ2-1; V gene: TRBV7-9; clone size: many; CDR3 protein: ASSPPVNEQF
J gene: TRBJ2-7; V gene: TRBV7-9; clone size: -; CDR3 protein: ASSLAPGQGTSEQY
J gene: TRBJ2-3; V gene: TRBV7-9; clone size: many; CDR3 protein: ASSYRTKDTQY
J gene: TRBJ2-7; V gene: TRBV7-6; clone size: -; CDR3 protein: ASSLVSSGRSPSSYEQY
J gene: TRBJ2-3; V gene: TRBV7-2; clone size: -; CDR3 protein: ASSLAGLAGGLTDTQY
J gene: TRBJ1-1; V gene: TRBV6-5; clone size: many; CDR3 protein: ASSYSSGGTEAF
J gene: TRBJ1-1; V gene: TRBV7-8; clone size: few; CDR3 protein: ASSTGQGGDTEAF
J gene: TRBJ2-1; V gene: TRBV9; clone size: -; CDR3 protein: ASSEPRGEQF
J gene: TRBJ1-2; V gene: TRBV29-1; clone size: few; CDR3 protein: SVFDRDGYT
J gene: TRBJ2-7; V gene: TRBV4-3; clone size: many; CDR3 protein: ASSQDKGLLYEQY
J gene: TRBJ2-7; V gene: TRBV5-1; clone size: -; CDR3 protein: ASSSDRELYEQY
J gene: TRBJ2-5; V gene: TRBV6-2/TRBV6-3; clone size: many; CDR3 protein: ASSYSLAEHQETQY
J gene: TRBJ2-7; V gene: TRBV28; clone size: -; CDR3 protein: ASSGLDRDEQY
J gene: TRBJ2-7; V gene: TRBV11-2; clone size: -; CDR3 protein: ASSLFSGLVFHEQY
J gene: TRBJ2-7; V gene: TRBV7-9; clone size: many; CDR3 protein: ASSLPPNRGHYEQY
J gene: TRBJ2-5; V gene: TRBV4-1; clone size: many; CDR3 protein: ASSQAFLQETQY
J gene: TRBJ2-5; V gene: TRBV11-1; clone size: -; CDR3 protein: ASSLGTSGVVSSETQY